One T cell receptor beta chain is described in this entry. These data are taken from a study of OX40 agonist ivuxolimab in advanced cancers. The CDR3 consists of 13 residues. CDR1 SGHAT and CDR2 FQNNGV come from the germline V gene. V trimming: 5 bases; J trimming: 6 bases; junction bases outside the gene matches: 6. The protocol was immunoSEQ multiplex PCR, while the TCRdb copy is restricted to in-frame clones and leaves out a portion. Of roughly 54,000 clones in the sample, roughly 86% were seen once. Sequenced here: CD4+ or CD8+ T cells sorted from blood, sampled in a trial of the OX40 agonist ivuxolimab. This sequence joins TRBV11-2 and TRBJ2-7; 8 positions agree with TRBD2. The source is an adult with an advanced solid tumor such as melanoma, head and neck, liver or kidney cancer. CDR3 sequence (DNA): TGTGCCAGCAGCCTACTAGCGGCAGGCGAGCAGTACTTC. It encodes CASSLLAAGEQYF.